The clone carrying this T cell receptor beta chain came up many times. The data are from a study of blood T cells in healthy people across ages. The ends lost 0 bases at V and 6 bases at J; junction bases unmatched: 1. Germline V gives CDR1 SGHRS, CDR2 YFSETQ. The CDR3 extends over 13 amino acids. For the second PCR, which ran for roughly 6 to 11 cycles, a sample-barcoded 5' primer and a J-beta primer mix were used. MiXCR was run by TCRdb on the 5' RACE reads, yielding one entry per CDR3 protein. The data hold approximately 680,000 distinct CDR3 sequences, with approximately 31% observed a single time.

The clonotype was recovered from a woman aged 80 or over in good health. Sequencing was done on a sample of blood. The chain links TRBV5-1 to TRBJ1-2; the match to TRBD1 covers 8 bases. The CDR3 sequence: CASSLEGQDGYTF. As DNA, the CDR3 is TGCGCCAGCAGCTTGGAGGGACAGGATGGCTACACCTTC.